This passage covers 7 T cell receptor beta chains from one sample sequenced in a study of T cell responses to AZD1222 COVID-19 vaccine. Produced via immunoSEQ multiplex PCR; TCRdb's table is partial and in-frame only. The sample includes 100,000 or so clones, 90% seen only once; the top ten take 1% to 1.5%. The sequencing here drew on peripheral blood, taken on day 0 of AZD1222 vaccination. The receptors here all came from an adult in good health.

The V and J genes are TRBV7-9 and TRBJ1-2, with D possibly matching TRBD1 (5 bases). V was clipped by 3 bases and J by 2 bases, with 13 bases between them. Germline V lookup: CDR1 SEHNR, CDR2 FQNEAQ (reference sequence). The CDR3 loop spans 15 amino acids. The CDR3: CASSFDSVGNYGYTF. The CDR3 DNA sequence: TGTGCCAGCAGCTTTGACAGCGTCGGAAACTATGGCTACACCTTC.

The chain recombines TRBV14 with TRBJ1-6; D perhaps matches TRBD1 (5 bases). The CDR3 contains 17 residues. Between the trimmed V and J ends, which lost 3 bases and 1 base, there was a span of 13 bases. CDR1 and CDR2 from the germline V gene are SGHDN and FVKESK. As DNA, the CDR3 is TGTGCCAGCAGCCATCCGCCGGGGCCGTCCTATAATTCACCCCTCCACTTT. Amino acid sequence: CASSHPPGPSYNSPLHF.

This clone was picked up one time. The chain links TRBV2 to TRBJ2-3; either TRBD1 or TRBD2 may fit D (5 bases each). V shed 8 bases and J shed 9 bases, with 12 bases lying between them. The CDR3 contains 11 residues. Germline V CDR1 and CDR2: SNHLY, FYNNEI. As DNA, the CDR3 is TGTGCCAGCCATGGGACCGGCACGCAGTATTTT. Its protein is CASHGTGTQYF.

This clone was detected only once. The chain carries TRBV6-2 or TRBV6-3 and TRBJ2-1; no clear D. The CDR3 contains 12 residues. Germline V gives CDR1 MNHEY, CDR2 SVGEGT. The V and J ends lost 6 bases and 4 bases respectively, with 7 bases between them. CDR3 amino acids: CASSNIYNEQFF. CDR3 DNA: TGTGCCAGCAGCAACATATACAATGAGCAGTTCTTC.

This sequence joins TRBV7-9 and TRBJ2-2, with a possible D match to TRBD1 (6 bases). Trimming took off 8 bases at V and 4 bases at J, with 14 bases between the two ends. CDR1 and CDR2 from the germline V gene are SEHNR and FQNEAQ (reference sequence). The CDR3 sequence is 14 residues long. The CDR3 protein is CASSSYRVTGELFF. The CDR3 nucleotides are TGTGCCAGCTCTTCCTACAGGGTCACCGGGGAGCTGTTTTTT.

The chain uses TRBV6-2 or TRBV6-3 and TRBJ2-7, with no clear D. Germline-derived CDR1 and CDR2 are MNHEY and SVGEGT. The CDR3 is made up of 13 amino acids. V dropped 5 bases and J dropped 2 bases, with 10 bases sitting between them. CDR3 nucleotide sequence: TGTGCCAGCAGTCGTACAGCAACCTACGAGCAGTACTTC. This gives the protein CASSRTATYEQYF.

J is TRBJ2-1 and V is TRBV11-2; 12 positions agree with TRBD2. J was trimmed by 5 bases and V by 5 bases; bases with no gene match: 4. CDR3 length equals 15 residues. CDR1 is SGHAT and CDR2 is FQNNGV in the germline V gene. The chain's CDR3 is CASSLAGGPNNEQFF. CDR3 sequence (DNA): TGTGCCAGCAGCCTAGCGGGGGGGCCGAACAATGAGCAGTTCTTC.